This TCR beta chain was captured by sequencing in a study of human T cells and chemical hapten exposure. General observations from the study: The number of TCRs over 1 in 1000 frequency stayed unchanged after DPC.

Within the library, unique molecular identifiers were attached to each individual cDNA molecule. TCRdb used MiXCR to reprocess the 5' RACE reads, holding one entry per CDR3 protein. The sample records roughly 82,000 distinct CDR3 sequences, less than 20% being singletons. This clonotype appeared a few times. Its antigen is unknown. Extraction of total RNA was performed on unfractionated whole blood. The CDR3 has 16 amino acids. Germline assignment: CDR1 SGHDT and CDR2 YYEEEE. The V and J ends lost 5 bases and 0 bases respectively, with 17 bases between them. This chain connects TRBV5-6 to TRBJ1-1; tentatively, D is TRBD1 (6 bases). The clonotype comes from a female donor in good health. Written as DNA, the CDR3 is TGTGCCAGCAGAAGACTAGAACAGGGATTGAACACTGAAGCTTTCTTT. It specifies CASRRLEQGLNTEAFF. Drawing the rest from reference TRBV5-6 and TRBJ1-1, the complete variable domain is DAGVTQSPTHLIKTRGQQVTLRCSPKSGHDTVSWYQQALGQGPQFIFQYYEEEERQRGNFPDRFSGHQFPNYSSELNVNALLLGDSALYLCASRRLEQGLNTEAFFGQGTRLTVV.